These 22 T cell receptor beta chains were sequenced from one sample in a study of OX40 agonist ivuxolimab in advanced cancers. The repertoire was sequenced with immunoSEQ multiplex PCR; TCRdb's copy has only in-frame clones and lacks some. This table has around 68,000 clones, 70% to 90% appearing once. This sample comprised CD4+ or CD8+ T cells sorted from blood, obtained in a trial of the OX40 agonist ivuxolimab. The receptors shown here come from an adult with an advanced solid tumor such as melanoma, head and neck, liver or kidney cancer.

The V call is TRBV4-1, the J call TRBJ1-2; 9 positions agree with TRBD1. Germline lookup yields CDR1 MGHRA and CDR2 YSYEKL. J was trimmed by 3 bases and V by 3 bases; bases with no gene match: 5. The CDR3 extends over 15 amino acids. In DNA, the CDR3 is TGCGCCAGCAGCCAGGAGGACAGGGGTTACTATGGCTACACCTTC. As protein: CASSQEDRGYYGYTF.

The CDR3 DNA reads TGCGCCAGCAGCCAAGATTTCGAGGTTGCGGCTTTCTTT. It encodes CASSQDFEVAAFF. The rearrangement uses TRBV4-3 and TRBJ1-1; D gene ambiguous. The germline V gene has CDR1 LGHNA and CDR2 YSLEER. The CDR3 contains 13 residues. Trimming took off 0 bases at V and 11 bases at J, with 13 bases between the two ends.

This clone is a singleton in its sample. This chain's CDR3 is CASTLSGMNTEAFF. CDR3 DNA: TGTGCCAGTACCCTCTCCGGGATGAACACTGAAGCTTTCTTT. The J gene is TRBJ1-1, the V gene TRBV19, with no clear D. Germline-derived CDR1 and CDR2 are LNHDA and SQIVND (reference sequence). V lost 7 bases to trimming and J lost 0 bases, with 12 bases between them. The CDR3 covers 14 residues.

The chain links TRBV7-2 to TRBJ2-4, with TRBD1 identical over 9 bases. The junction had 18 bases not matched to a gene; V was cut back by 6 bases and J by 15 bases. CDR1 is SGHTA and CDR2 is FQGNSA in the germline V gene. The CDR3 has 15 amino acids. CDR3 DNA sequence: TGTGCCAGCAGGCAGCGACGCACGCCCAGGACAGGGGCGTACTTC. Its translation is CASRQRRTPRTGAYF.

The chain couples TRBV5-4 to TRBJ2-5; a weak D match, TRBD1 (6 bases). CDR1 and CDR2 from the germline V gene are SGHNT and YYREEE (reference sequence). V was pared by 2 bases and J by 5 bases, with 13 bases between. This CDR3 contains 14 residues. CDR3 bases: TGTGCCAGCAGCTTAGCCGGGACAATGGAGACCCAGTACTTC. Translating gives CASSLAGTMETQYF.

J is TRBJ1-3 and V is TRBV18; 10 bases map to TRBD1. The V and J ends lost 3 bases and 4 bases, in that order; junction bases with no gene match: 6. The CDR3 is made up of 16 amino acids. Germline CDR1 and CDR2: KGHSH and LQKENI. Here the CDR3 reads CASSPTGQGNGNTIYF. In DNA, the CDR3 is TGTGCCAGCTCACCCACGGGACAGGGGAACGGAAACACCATATATTTT.

The chain recombines TRBV9 with TRBJ1-6; possible D gene TRBD1, 5 bases. Germline assignment: CDR1 SGDLS and CDR2 YYNGEE. This CDR3 comprises 16 residues. Trimming removed 4 bases from V and 9 bases from J, with 20 bases in between. The DNA of the CDR3 is TGTGCCAGCAGCTTACGGGACTTGCGGGAGGGTTCACCCCTCCACTTT. Its translation is CASSLRDLREGSPLHF.

The rearrangement uses TRBV2 and TRBJ2-3; D call uncertain. The V and J ends lost 6 bases and 6 bases respectively, with 10 bases between them. The CDR3 loop spans 12 amino acids. CDR1 and CDR2 (germline): SNHLY, FYNNEI. The CDR3 coding sequence is TGTGCCAGCAGACCCGACGGGGATACGCAGTATTTT. Its translation: CASRPDGDTQYF.

CDR3 in amino acids: CASRLAGVQAEAFF. The CDR3 coding sequence is TGCGCCAGCAGGCTAGCGGGGGTTCAGGCTGAAGCTTTCTTT. The chain recombines TRBV10-2 with TRBJ1-1; the D gene is possibly TRBD1 (5 bases). CDR1 and CDR2 (germline): WSHSY, SAAADI. There are 14 residues in the CDR3. V lost 6 bases, J lost 6 bases, and 17 bases lay in between.

This chain links TRBV5-6 with TRBJ1-1; no clear D gene. The CDR3 is 13 amino acids. V was clipped by 1 base and J by 5 bases, with 9 bases between them. Germline V gene lookup returns CDR1 SGHDT and CDR2 YYEEEE. The CDR3 DNA reads TGTGCCAGCAGCTTGAAGGGAGGGACTGAAGCTTTCTTT. It specifies CASSLKGGTEAFF.

The J gene is TRBJ1-1, the V gene TRBV9, with D perhaps TRBD1 (6 bases). Germline-derived CDR1 and CDR2 are SGDLS and YYNGEE. The CDR3 sequence is 15 residues long. The ends were cut back, 6 bases at V and 0 bases at J, with 15 bases in the middle. CDR3 bases: TGTGCCAGCACAGAGGGGGGGTCCATGAACACTGAAGCTTTCTTT. This sequence encodes CASTEGGSMNTEAFF.

The chain combines TRBV19 with TRBJ2-3; 7 bases line up with TRBD2. The CDR3 has 15 residues. V lost 3 bases to trimming and J lost 2 bases; unmatched junction nucleotides: 5. Germline assignment: CDR1 LNHDA and CDR2 SQIVND (reference sequence). Here the CDR3 reads CASSMQRGLTDTQYF. The CDR3 DNA follows: TGTGCCAGTAGTATGCAGCGGGGCCTCACAGATACGCAGTATTTT.

The DNA of the CDR3 is TGTGCCAGCAGCTCGCTGGGGAGGGCGGGAGATACGCAGTATTTT. It yields the protein CASSSLGRAGDTQYF. The rearrangement joins TRBV7-6 to TRBJ2-3; 7 nucleotides align to TRBD2. Germline-derived CDR1 and CDR2 are SGHVS and FNYEAQ. The CDR3 loop spans 15 amino acids. V dropped 4 bases and J dropped 5; count of bases not matched to a gene: 9.

This chain connects TRBV12-2 to TRBJ2-1; TRBD2, the D gene given by the table, was not confirmed from the DNA. TRBV12-2 is a known pseudogene. The CDR3 consists of 16 residues. CDR3 in DNA: TGTGCAAGTCGCTTATTCAGCGGGGGGCCTAACAATGAGCAGTTCTTC. Its protein product is CASRLFSGGPNNEQFF.

The chain employs TRBV5-1 and TRBJ2-5; TRBD1 agrees at 7 bases. V shed 2 bases and J 2 bases; nucleotides not matched to a gene: 9. Germline V lookup: CDR1 SGHRS, CDR2 YFSETQ. The CDR3 contains 16 residues. The CDR3 loop reads CASSFRPQGQQETQYF. The CDR3, as DNA: TGCGCCAGCAGCTTCCGCCCCCAGGGACAGCAAGAGACCCAGTACTTC.

The chain joins TRBV20-1 to TRBJ1-1; no definite D call. Trimming stripped 8 bases from V and 3 bases from J, with 10 bases between. The CDR3 spans 11 residues. The V gene's germline CDR1 is DFQATT and CDR2 SNEGSKA (reference sequence). The DNA for the CDR3 is TGCAGTTCAGCCGGTGACACTGAAGCTTTCTTT. Translating it yields CSSAGDTEAFF.

The gene calls are TRBV12-5 and TRBJ2-7, with 8 bases matching TRBD1. CDR3 length equals 14 residues. V lost 3 bases and J lost 5; bases outside the gene matches: 6. In germline, CDR1 is LGHNT, CDR2 FRNRAP. CDR3: CASGLGQGFDEQYF. CDR3 nucleotides: TGTGCTAGTGGTTTAGGACAGGGCTTCGACGAGCAGTACTTC. The full variable domain, with the rest looked up from reference TRBV12-5 and TRBJ2-7, is DARVTQTPRHKVTEMGQEVTMRCQPILGHNTVFWYRQTMMQGLELLAYFRNRAPLDDSGMPKDRFSAEMPDATLATLKIQPSEPRDSAVYFCASGLGQGFDEQYFGPGTRLTVT.

The chain is built from TRBV7-2 and TRBJ2-7; D is unclear. V lost 5 bases and J lost 3, with 14 bases in between. This CDR3 has 14 amino acids. Per germline, CDR1 SGHTA and CDR2 FQGNSA. The CDR3 spells CASSPSRSLYEQYF. CDR3 bases: TGTGCCAGCAGCCCCTCCAGGTCCCTCTACGAGCAGTACTTC.

The chain has TRBV19 and TRBJ1-1; the D gene is possibly TRBD1 (6 bases). V was trimmed by 1 base and J by 0 bases, leaving 15 bases between them. Germline-derived CDR1 and CDR2 are LNHDA and SQIVND (reference sequence). This CDR3 is built from 17 residues. As DNA, the CDR3 is TGTGCCAGTAGTATAGTTTCTTATCAGGGGCTGAACACTGAAGCTTTCTTT. It specifies CASSIVSYQGLNTEAFF.

The rearrangement links TRBV6-6 to TRBJ1-1; the match to TRBD1 covers 9 bases. With V trimmed by 5 bases and J by 6 bases, 4 bases remained unmatched. The CDR3 runs 13 residues. Germline V gene lookup returns CDR1 MNHNY and CDR2 SVGAGI (reference sequence). The CDR3 region has the DNA TGTGCCAGCAGTGACAGGGGGGAGGCTGAAGCTTTCTTT. Translation: CASSDRGEAEAFF.

In this sample, this clone turned up a few times. The chain is built from TRBV19 and TRBJ1-1; D uncertain. V was trimmed by 5 bases and J by 4 bases, leaving 20 bases between them. CDR1 is LNHDA, CDR2 SQIVND, per germline (reference sequence). CDR3 length equals 16 residues. In DNA form, the CDR3 reads TGTGCCAGTAGTCAATCACGATCGGCCGTATCCACTGAAGCTTTCTTT. Translating gives CASSQSRSAVSTEAFF.

CDR3 sequence (DNA): TGTGCCAGCAGCTTGGCCCAAACCGGGGAGCTGTTTTTT. Its protein is CASSLAQTGELFF. The V call is TRBV5-4, the J call TRBJ2-2; D is ambiguous. V was pared by 0 bases and J by 5 bases, with 5 bases between. Germline assignment: CDR1 SGHNT and CDR2 YYREEE (reference sequence). The CDR3 extends over 13 amino acids. Full variable domain (missing parts from reference TRBV5-4 and TRBJ2-2): ETGVTQSPTHLIKTRGQQVTLRCSSQSGHNTVSWYQQALGQGPQFIFQYYREEENGRGNFPPRFSGLQFPNYSSELNVNALELDDSALYLCASSLAQTGELFFGEGSRLTVL.